The 31 T cell receptor beta chains presented below share a single source sample, sequenced in a study of human T cells and chemical hapten exposure. TCRdb reprocessed the RACE reads with MiXCR, giving one entry per CDR3 protein. The sample holds about 400,000 distinct CDR3 sequences; about 6% are singletons and the top ten take 5% to 6%. This sample's time point: patch test 2, 6 weeks after DPC sensitization. Treatment: therapeutic diphenylcyclopropenone sensitization with weekly scalp DPC. The sample in question was whole blood, obtained in connection with sensitization to the hapten diphenylcyclopropenone (DPC). The receptors were gathered from a woman younger than 30 with alopecia areata. Some clones in this sample may be carry-over from other donors' samples.

The rearrangement uses TRBV29-1 and TRBJ2-7; 8 bases align to TRBD2. Germline V CDR1 and CDR2: SQVTM, ANQGSEA. The CDR3 is made up of 14 amino acids. Trimming at V came to 3 bases and at J to 2 bases, leaving 6 bases not matched to a gene. The DNA of the CDR3 is TGCAGCGTTGACCCACTAGCGGACACCTACGAGCAGTACTTC. It is translated as CSVDPLADTYEQYF.

This sequence joins TRBV24-1 and TRBJ2-1; the D is unclear. CDR3 length: 12 residues. The germline V gene encodes CDR1 KGHDR and CDR2 SFDVKD. V gave up 10 bases and J gave up 0 bases, with 6 bases separating them. CDR3 protein: CATKGSYNEQFF. CDR3 bases: TGTGCCACGAAGGGCTCCTACAATGAGCAGTTCTTC.

This clonotype was seen a handful of times. This rearrangement joins TRBV18 to TRBJ2-6; 7 bases are a match to TRBD1. V lost 6 bases, J lost 0 bases, and 11 bases stayed unmatched. Germline loops: CDR1 KGHSH, CDR2 LQKENI. This CDR3 is built from 18 residues. The CDR3 DNA follows: TGTGCCAGCTCGCCGCCTGGGACAGCCAACTCTGGGGCCAACGTCCTGACTTTC. Translating it yields CASSPPGTANSGANVLTF. Filled out from reference TRBV18 and TRBJ2-6, the complete variable domain reads NAGVMQNPRHLVRRRGQEARLRCSPMKGHSHVYWYRQLPEEGLKFMVYLQKENIIDESGMPKERFSAEFPKEGPSILRIQQVVRGDSAAYFCASSPPGTANSGANVLTFGAGSRLTVL.

This clonotype appeared many times. This chain links TRBV6-5 with TRBJ1-4; no definite D call. Germline CDR1 is MNHEY and CDR2 is SVGAGI. V was trimmed by 5 bases and J by 4 bases, leaving 14 bases between them. This CDR3 is 15 amino acids long. The CDR3 sequence is CASSRTEWVNEKLFF. CDR3 nucleotide sequence: TGTGCCAGCAGTCGAACGGAGTGGGTTAATGAAAAACTGTTTTTT.

The rearrangement uses TRBV10-3 and TRBJ1-1; D possibly corresponds to TRBD1 (6 bases). Germline CDR1 reads ENHRY; CDR2 reads SYGVKD. The CDR3 runs 15 residues. The V and J ends lost 6 bases and 1 base respectively, with 15 bases between them. The CDR3 DNA follows: TGTGCCATCAGAGTTCACCGGGACACGAACACTGAAGCTTTCTTT. Protein: CAIRVHRDTNTEAFF.

This clonotype appeared a few times. This chain connects TRBV7-2 to TRBJ1-3, with 7 nucleotides matching TRBD1. V shed 4 bases, J shed 2 bases, and the junction held 8 bases outside the gene matches. The CDR3 length is 16 residues. The germline V gene encodes CDR1 SGHTA and CDR2 FQGNSA. CDR3 residues: CASSSDRVGTGNTIYF. As DNA, the CDR3 is TGTGCCAGCAGCTCCGACAGGGTGGGGACTGGAAACACCATATATTTT.

The V gene is TRBV18, the J gene TRBJ2-3, with D hard to call. V was clipped by 3 bases and J by 4 bases, with 11 bases between them. There are 14 residues in the CDR3. The germline gives CDR1 KGHSH, CDR2 LQKENI. The CDR3 DNA follows: TGTGCCAGCTCACCGGCCGGCAGGTCAGATACGCAGTATTTT. Residues: CASSPAGRSDTQYF.

The chain is built from TRBV10-3 and TRBJ2-3, with 10 bases lining up with TRBD1. Unmatched junction bases numbered 6, after V lost 4 bases and J lost 2 bases. This CDR3 contains 16 residues. Germline values: CDR1 ENHRY, CDR2 SYGVKD. The CDR3 coding sequence is TGTGCCATCAGTGGAAAGACAGGGGGCAACACAGATACGCAGTATTTT. This sequence encodes CAISGKTGGNTDTQYF.

This clonotype was found many times. This chain links TRBV28 with TRBJ1-3; perhaps TRBD1 as D (5 bases). CDR3 length: 15 residues. Germline lookup yields CDR1 MDHEN and CDR2 SYDVKM. Trimming stripped 9 bases from V and 0 bases from J, with 15 bases between. This chain's CDR3 is CASTRDSHSGNTIYF. CDR3 bases: TGTGCCAGTACCCGGGACTCCCACTCTGGAAACACCATATATTTT.

In this sample, this clonotype turned up many times. V and J are TRBV10-3 and TRBJ1-5; D gene ambiguous. This CDR3 has 14 amino acids. The ends were cut back, 10 bases at V and 7 bases at J, with 20 bases in the middle. The germline V gene has CDR1 ENHRY and CDR2 SYGVKD. The CDR3 DNA reads as TGTGCCACCCAGGAAAATAGGGAGTCCCAGCCCCAGCATTTT. It specifies CATQENRESQPQHF.

The sample holds many counts of this clonotype. The rearrangement uses TRBV6-5 and TRBJ1-3; TRBD1 might be the D (5 bases). CDR3 size: 16 residues. The V and J ends lost 0 bases and 0 bases respectively, with 9 bases between them. CDR1 and CDR2 from the germline V gene are MNHEY and SVGAGI. CDR3 DNA sequence: TGTGCCAGCAGTTACTCAGGGGACCCCTCTGGAAACACCATATATTTT. It translates to CASSYSGDPSGNTIYF.

The chain recombines TRBV20-1 with TRBJ1-1; D not resolved. The CDR3 covers 13 residues. From germline, CDR1 is DFQATT and CDR2 SNEGSKA (reference sequence). Trimming left V 1 base short and J 6 bases short, with 12 bases between. CDR3 residues: CSARGSLDAEAFF. The CDR3 DNA reads TGCAGTGCTAGAGGGTCTCTGGACGCTGAAGCTTTCTTT.

This clonotype was seen ten or more times. The CDR3 region is CASSLGQGSNSPLHF. The CDR3 nucleotides are TGTGCCAGCTCATTGGGACAGGGTAGTAATTCACCCCTCCACTTT. V gene TRBV18 combines with J gene TRBJ1-6, with 9 bases matching TRBD1. The CDR3 has 15 amino acids. The V gene's germline CDR1 is KGHSH and CDR2 LQKENI. The junction had 5 bases not matched to a gene; V was cut back by 5 bases and J by 6 bases.

To note about this clonotype: This may stem from a read error, because a much larger clone lies one nucleotide away. This rearrangement joins TRBV18 to TRBJ1-1; D ambiguous. This CDR3 spans 12 amino acids. Germline CDR1 and CDR2: KGHSH and LQKENI. The CDR3 here is CASSSPIVPAFF. The CDR3 DNA reads as TGTGCCAGCTCATCACCTATAGTACCAGCTTTCTTT.

This clonotype was seen a few times. The chain carries TRBV7-2 and TRBJ2-3; possibly TRBD1 or TRBD2 for D (7 bases each). Deletions cut 3 bases from V and 6 bases from J, with 16 bases between. This CDR3 spans 15 amino acids. The V gene's germline CDR1 is SGHTA and CDR2 FQGNSA. DNA for the CDR3: TGTGCCAGCAGCTTGGGGCAGGGGGGGCATGATACGCAGTATTTT. Encoded protein: CASSLGQGGHDTQYF.

Ten or more counts support this clonotype. V usage is TRBV7-8 and J usage is TRBJ1-6, with 9 bases identical to TRBD1. With 4 bases clipped from V and 10 bases from J, the junction kept 11 bases outside the gene matches. Germline V gene data show CDR1 as SGHVS and CDR2 as FQNEAQ. This CDR3 is built from 16 residues. Here the CDR3 reads CASSSRGQGSESPLHF. In DNA, the CDR3 is TGTGCCAGCAGCTCCCGGGGACAGGGTAGTGAATCACCCCTCCACTTT. Full variable domain (outside the CDR3, taken from reference TRBV7-8 and TRBJ1-6): GAGVSQSPRYKVAKRGQDVALRCDPISGHVSLFWYQQALGQGPEFLTYFQNEAQLDKSGLPSDRFFAERPEGSVSTLKIQRTQQEDSAVYLCASSSRGQGSESPLHFGNGTRLTVT.

This clonotype has more than one count but fewer than ten. This chain links TRBV12-5 with TRBJ1-1; D uncertain. There are 13 residues in the CDR3. Trimming took off 1 base at V and 4 bases at J, with 7 bases between the two ends. CDR1 is LGHNT, CDR2 FRNRAP, per germline. The CDR3 DNA sequence: TGTGCTAGTGGTTTGGACACGGCCACTGAAGCTTTCTTT. Protein product: CASGLDTATEAFF.

This clonotype was picked up a small number of times. The CDR3 DNA sequence: TGTGCCAGCAGCTTAGAAGACGAGCAGTACTTC. It encodes CASSLEDEQYF. The gene calls are TRBV7-2 and TRBJ2-7; D is unclear. Germline CDR1 SGHTA, CDR2 FQGNSA. V was cut by 1 base and J by 5 bases, with 3 bases left in between. This CDR3 is built from 11 residues.

This clonotype occurred many times. The J gene is TRBJ1-2, the V gene TRBV4-3, with D perhaps TRBD1 (6 bases). V was cut by 0 bases and J by 3 bases, with 11 bases left in between. The CDR3 is made up of 15 amino acids. The germline V gene has CDR1 LGHNA and CDR2 YSLEER. The chain's CDR3 is CASSQDGDTYYGYTF. The CDR3 DNA is TGCGCCAGCAGCCAAGACGGGGACACCTACTATGGCTACACCTTC.

A few counts support this clonotype. This chain connects TRBV29-1 to TRBJ2-5; TRBD1 might be the D (5 bases). Trimming removed 4 bases at V and 2 bases at J, with 11 bases between. Germline values: CDR1 SQVTM, CDR2 ANQGSEA. The CDR3 extends over 13 amino acids. The CDR3 region has the DNA TGCAGCGTTGCAGATGGGGCACAAGAGACCCAGTACTTC. Protein sequence: CSVADGAQETQYF.

This clonotype was counted only a few times. The rearrangement uses TRBV14 and TRBJ2-2; 7 bases are a match to TRBD1. The CDR3 has 14 residues. J lost 4 bases, V lost 5 bases, and 4 bases had no gene match. Germline assignment: CDR1 SGHDN and CDR2 FVKESK. The CDR3 region has the DNA TGTGCCAGCAGCGTAGACAGGGTCACCGGGGAGCTGTTTTTT. It encodes CASSVDRVTGELFF.

Ten or more counts support this clonotype. The V gene is TRBV12-3 or TRBV12-4, the J gene TRBJ2-7, with 9 bases fitting TRBD2. V was pared by 7 bases and J by 6 bases, with 7 bases of the junction left unmatched. The CDR3 is made up of 13 amino acids. CDR3 sequence reads: CASTPAGGGEQYF. CDR3 DNA: TGTGCCAGCACCCCAGCGGGGGGAGGCGAGCAGTACTTC.

This clonotype was detected many times. The CDR3 nucleotides read TGCAGTGCTAGAGGTGCCGGACGTAATTCACCCCTCCACTTT. It codes for CSARGAGRNSPLHF. The rearrangement joins TRBV20-1 to TRBJ1-6, with D unclear. Per germline, CDR1 DFQATT and CDR2 SNEGSKA (reference sequence). V gave up 1 base and J gave up 6 bases, with 10 bases separating them. This CDR3 is 14 amino acids long.

This clonotype has at least ten counts. The chain has TRBV5-1 and TRBJ2-7, with 7 bases lining up with TRBD2. The CDR3 length is 14 residues. Germline lookup yields CDR1 SGHRS and CDR2 YFSETQ. Losses at the gene ends were 1 base for V and 4 bases for J; bases not matched to a gene: 5. The CDR3 DNA reads TGCGCCAGCAGCTTGAGCGGGGTGGGATACGAGCAGTACTTC. Translated: CASSLSGVGYEQYF.

The genes are TRBV29-1 and TRBJ2-1, with D possibly matching TRBD1 (6 bases). Trimming removed 3 bases at V and 6 bases at J, with 12 bases between. Germline V gene data show CDR1 as SQVTM and CDR2 as ANQGSEA. The CDR3 extends over 13 amino acids. Here the CDR3 reads CSVEGWTANEQFF. The CDR3 DNA follows: TGCAGCGTTGAGGGATGGACAGCCAATGAGCAGTTCTTC.

The V call is TRBV7-2, the J call TRBJ1-5, with D maybe TRBD1 (6 bases). Germline V lookup: CDR1 SGHTA, CDR2 FQGNSA. Trimming removed 2 bases at V and 0 bases at J, with 11 bases between. The CDR3 runs to 16 residues. CDR3 amino acids: CASSLWTDLSNQPQHF. The CDR3 nucleotides are TGTGCCAGCAGCTTATGGACAGACCTTAGCAATCAGCCCCAGCATTTT.

On this clonotype: The junction departs from germline at one end; a sequencing error may be responsible. The genes are TRBV6-2 or TRBV6-3 and TRBJ2-5; the match to TRBD2 covers 8 bases. This CDR3 comprises 14 residues. Per the germline V gene, CDR1 is MNHEY and CDR2 is SVGEGT. For the CDR3, the DNA is TGTGTCAGCAGCAGGACTAGCATGATCGAGACCCAGTACTTC. It codes for CVSSRTSMIETQYF.

This clonotype was recorded a few times. The CDR3 sequence: CSARTGAQNTEAFF. For the CDR3, the DNA is TGCAGTGCTCGGACAGGGGCCCAGAACACTGAAGCTTTCTTT. The chain couples TRBV20-1 to TRBJ1-1, with TRBD1 identical over 9 bases. Germline CDR1 is DFQATT and CDR2 is SNEGSKA (reference sequence). V gave up 5 bases and J gave up 1 base; unmatched junction bases: 5. The CDR3 loop spans 14 amino acids.

This sequence joins TRBV27 and TRBJ2-1, with 12 nucleotides matching TRBD1. Losses at the gene ends were 3 bases for V and 10 bases for J; bases not matched to a gene: 10. The CDR3 covers 16 residues. The germline CDR1 and CDR2 sequences are MNHEY and SMNVEV (reference sequence). DNA for the CDR3: TGTGCCAGCAGTTTTCTAGGGACAGGGGGCTCACAGGAGCAGTTCTTC. Residues: CASSFLGTGGSQEQFF.

The genes are TRBV12-3 or TRBV12-4 and TRBJ2-3; D perhaps matches TRBD1 (5 bases). V lost 6 bases to trimming and J lost 1 base, with 8 bases between them. The CDR3 runs to 13 residues. CDR3 coding DNA: TGTGCCAGCAGGTCGACAGGCACAGATACGCAGTATTTT. It translates to CASRSTGTDTQYF.

There are a few counts of this clonotype. The rearrangement joins TRBV3-1 to TRBJ2-7, with 9 bases that match TRBD1. The CDR3 has 15 residues. V was clipped by 4 bases and J by 3 bases; unmatched bases: 7. CDR1 is LGHDT, CDR2 YNNKEL, per germline (reference sequence). The CDR3 DNA is TGTGCCAGCAGCCGCATAGGACAGGGGAGCTACGAGCAGTACTTC. Amino acid sequence: CASSRIGQGSYEQYF.